This TCR beta chain was sequenced in a study of T cell repertoires in cytomegalovirus infection (dated by TCRdb to the late 2010s). Concerning the study at large: Alongside well-studied HLA-B-restricted epitopes, the peptide stimulations were aimed at recently identified HLA-C-restricted CMV epitopes, whose presentation resists viral immunomodulation. The HLA type of each donor mattered for the analysis, because public TCR beta signatures pointed to carriage of CMV infection along with the matching HLA type.

Results the study describes overall, beyond this receptor: Cumulative frequency of public TCR beta family members discriminated carriers of CMV infection plus the relevant HLA type in this cohort and an independent roughly 320-donor cohort. In the ex vivo response, HLA-C-restricted CMV-specific TCR beta clonotypes were dominant, and in two of eight donors the single most frequent clonotype came from this HLA-C-restricted group.

From its cysteine to its phenylalanine, the CDR3 spans 14 amino acids. The CDR3 DNA has 42 bases and is translated from base 1. V and J are truncated by 7 bases and 4 bases respectively, leaving an intervening sequence of 16 bases. The germline V gene (reference sequence) supplies CDR1 MNHEY and CDR2 SMNVEV. Sequenced using an Illumina HiSeq 1500. TCRdb reworked the public reads: Q25 trimming with fastp, MiXCR clone assembly, productive beta chains retained. Each entry merges the rows of one CDR3 protein and shows their most common DNA and genes. Recorded for this sample are 650,000 to 900,000 distinct CDR3 sequences; 32% of them occurred a single time. The ten biggest clones cover about an eighth of the sample. About this clonotype: This receptor's antigen is unknown. No base qualities exist here, and no much larger clone lies one base off it.

The treatment or condition tag for this specimen amounts to: in vitro stimulation with specific CMV peptide epitopes to enrich CMV-specific T cells. The rearranged chain carries TRBV27 and TRBJ1-1; a weak D assignment points to TRBD1 (5 bases agree). The source material was cultured CD8+ T cells from PBMCs, sampled from culture after CMV antigen stimulation. This TCR was recovered from a human donor in good health (CMV status not recorded). Some clones in this sample may be carry-over from other donors' samples. The CDR3 region has the sequence CASTAGGGFTEAFF. The DNA reads TGTGCCAGCACCGCGGGGGGGGGGTTCACTGAAGCTTTCTTT.